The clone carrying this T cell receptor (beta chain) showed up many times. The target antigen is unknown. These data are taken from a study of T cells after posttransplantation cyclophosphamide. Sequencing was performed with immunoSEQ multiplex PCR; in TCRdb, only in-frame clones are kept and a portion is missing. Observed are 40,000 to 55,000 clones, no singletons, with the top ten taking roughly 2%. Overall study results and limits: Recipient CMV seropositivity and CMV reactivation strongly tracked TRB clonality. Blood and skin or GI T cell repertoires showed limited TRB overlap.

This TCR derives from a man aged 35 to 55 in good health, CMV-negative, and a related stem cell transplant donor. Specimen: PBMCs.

The CDR3: CASSPPGTGNRQYF. The CDR3 DNA is TGTGCCAGCTCACCACCGGGGACAGGGAATCGACAGTACTTC. The chain employs TRBV18 and TRBJ2-7, with 9 bases lining up with TRBD1. The V segment lost 0 bases and the J segment 10 bases; nucleotides outside the gene matches: 7. Germline-derived CDR1 and CDR2 are KGHSH and LQKENI. The CDR3 is 14 residues long.